These 22 T cell receptor beta chains were sequenced from one sample in a study of T cells in Graves' hyperthyroidism and ophthalmopathy. The source material, RNA transcripts, was used to amplify TCR beta CDR3 regions. First-round RT-PCR with HTBI primers amplified the TCR CDR3 region. One entry per CDR3 protein results from TCRdb running MiXCR on the multiplex PCR reads. The profile shows around 620,000 distinct CDR3 sequences, around 15% of them singletons. What was sequenced was blood. Every receptor here comes from a woman in her 30s with Graves' hyperthyroidism.

This clonotype has more than one count but fewer than ten. This chain joins TRBV4-1 and TRBJ1-5; D uncertain. CDR3 size: 14 residues. The ends were cut back, 9 bases at V and 0 bases at J, with 12 bases in the middle. Germline V lookup: CDR1 MGHRA, CDR2 YSYEKL. The CDR3 spells CASKSIGSNQPQHF. CDR3 sequence (DNA): TGCGCCAGTAAGTCGATAGGTAGCAATCAGCCCCAGCATTTT.

The chain links TRBV18 to TRBJ2-7; D unresolved. The length of the CDR3 is 14 residues. The germline V and J ends were trimmed by 0 bases and 4 bases, with 10 bases remaining between them. Germline V gene sequence: CDR1 KGHSH, CDR2 LQKENI. CDR3 sequence reads: CASSPPTDRYEQYF. CDR3 in DNA: TGTGCCAGCTCACCACCCACGGACCGTTACGAGCAGTACTTC.

Many counts were recorded for this clonotype. The chain has TRBV28 and TRBJ1-1; D gene uncertain. The CDR3 spans 15 residues. Per germline, CDR1 MDHEN and CDR2 SYDVKM. V lost 4 bases, J lost 1 base, and 13 bases lay in between. CDR3 bases: TGTGCCAGCAGTTCTGCAGGCCCGCCGAACACTGAAGCTTTCTTT. Residues: CASSSAGPPNTEAFF.

This clonotype occurred many times. The genes are TRBV14 and TRBJ2-3; 12 bases align to TRBD2. The CDR3 length is 15 residues. The V gene's germline CDR1 is SGHDN and CDR2 FVKESK. Trimming at V came to 1 base and at J to 6 bases, leaving 2 bases not matched to a gene. CDR3 protein: CASSQAGTSGDTQYF. CDR3 nucleotide sequence: TGTGCCAGCAGCCAAGCCGGGACTAGCGGGGATACGCAGTATTTT.

This rearrangement joins TRBV28 to TRBJ1-5; TRBD1 matches at 7 bases. J was trimmed by 0 bases and V by 2 bases; bases with no gene match: 7. This CDR3 contains 17 residues. CDR1 MDHEN and CDR2 SYDVKM come from the germline V gene. CDR3 DNA sequence: TGTGCCAGCAGTTTACCCACAGGGGCGAATAGCAATCAGCCCCAGCATTTT. Translating it yields CASSLPTGANSNQPQHF.

In its sample, this clonotype was seen many times. The CDR3 region is CASSTISRQPQHF. The CDR3 nucleotides are TGTGCCAGTAGTACCATCTCGCGGCAGCCCCAGCATTTT. The chain employs TRBV19 and TRBJ1-5; D gene ambiguous. V was trimmed by 4 bases and J by 7 bases, leaving 11 bases between them. CDR3 length: 13 amino acids. Germline V lookup: CDR1 LNHDA, CDR2 SQIVND (reference sequence). Together with reference TRBV19 and TRBJ1-5, the CDR3 gives the full variable domain: DGGITQSPKYLFRKEGQNVTLSCEQNLNHDAMYWYRQDPGQGLRLIYYSQIVNDFQKGDIAEGYSVSREKKESFPLTVTSAQKNPTAFYLCASSTISRQPQHFGDGTRLSIL.

This clonotype was seen many times. The chain carries TRBV7-9 and TRBJ2-1, with D possibly matching TRBD2 (6 bases). V was clipped by 3 bases and J by 3 bases, with 15 bases between them. This CDR3 has 16 amino acids. Germline-derived CDR1 and CDR2 are SEHNR and FQNEAQ (reference sequence). This chain's CDR3 is CASSFQEGLGYNEQFF. CDR3 DNA sequence: TGTGCCAGCAGCTTTCAGGAGGGATTGGGCTACAATGAGCAGTTCTTC.

The CDR3 nucleotides read TGCAGTGCTATAGACACCGGGGAGCTGTTTTTT. Amino acids: CSAIDTGELFF. This chain joins TRBV20-1 and TRBJ2-2; D is uncertain. This CDR3 is 11 amino acids long. Germline V gene sequence: CDR1 DFQATT, CDR2 SNEGSKA (reference sequence). Trimming took off 4 bases at V and 3 bases at J, with 3 bases between the two ends.

In its sample, this clonotype was seen once. The chain recombines TRBV12-3 or TRBV12-4 with TRBJ2-2; 11 bases agree with TRBD1. This CDR3 spans 15 amino acids. With 8 bases clipped from V and 7 bases from J, the junction kept 9 bases outside the gene matches. The CDR3 is CASGRTGGANGELFF. CDR3 nucleotides: TGTGCCAGCGGAAGGACAGGGGGCGCGAACGGGGAGCTGTTTTTT.

Regarding this clonotype: A single base separates this from a much larger clone, so it may be a read error. The chain has TRBV3-1 and TRBJ1-5, with TRBD1 matching 7 bases. CDR1 and CDR2 (germline): LGHDT, YNNKEL (reference sequence). The CDR3 runs 18 residues. CDR3 bases: TGTGTCAGCAGCCAAAAGGGGCCGCGGACAGGTAGCGGTCAGCCCCAGCATTTT. Amino acid sequence: CVSSQKGPRTGSGQPQHF.

The chain joins TRBV7-4 to TRBJ2-7; TRBD1 is a possible D gene (5 bases). From germline, CDR1 is SGHVT and CDR2 SQSDAQ. The V and J ends lost 4 bases and 1 base respectively, with 17 bases between them. This CDR3 comprises 16 residues. The CDR3 bases are TGTGCCAGCAGCTCAGGGTATGCAGGCCTATCCTACGAGCAGTACTTC. Its translation: CASSSGYAGLSYEQYF.

This clonotype was seen repeatedly, ten times or more. J is TRBJ2-7 and V is TRBV11-1, with 7 bases fitting TRBD2. Germline CDR1 is SGHAT and CDR2 is FQDESV (reference sequence). V shed 0 bases and J 0 bases; nucleotides not matched to a gene: 8. The length of the CDR3 is 17 residues. The CDR3 loop reads CASSLAYWRESSYEQYF. The CDR3 DNA follows: TGTGCCAGCAGCTTAGCGTATTGGCGGGAGTCCTCCTACGAGCAGTACTTC.

This clonotype occurred a few times. The chain is built from TRBV4-3 and TRBJ2-2; D unclear. The CDR3 has 15 residues. Trimming stripped 2 bases from V and 0 bases from J, with 7 bases between. CDR1 and CDR2 (germline): LGHNA, YSLEER. CDR3 bases: TGCGCCAGCAGCCAAATATACCCGAACACCGGGGAGCTGTTTTTT. This encodes CASSQIYPNTGELFF.

This clonotype was seen at least ten times. The rearrangement joins TRBV27 to TRBJ2-6; D perhaps matches TRBD1 (5 bases). Looked up from germline, CDR1 is MNHEY and CDR2 is SMNVEV (reference sequence). Trimming took off 6 bases at V and 4 bases at J, with 16 bases between the two ends. This CDR3 is built from 16 residues. The DNA of the CDR3 is TGTGCCAGCAGATACCAGGGCCTTGTCGGGGCCAACGTCCTGACTTTC. Translated: CASRYQGLVGANVLTF. Supplemented by reference TRBV27 and TRBJ2-6, the full variable domain reads EAQVTQNPRYLITVTGKKLTVTCSQNMNHEYMSWYRQDPGLGLRQIYYSMNVEVTDKGDVPEGYKVSRKEKRNFPLILESPSPNQTSLYFCASRYQGLVGANVLTFGAGSRLTVL.

V gene TRBV24-1 combines with J gene TRBJ1-1; D is unresolved. The V gene's germline CDR1 is KGHDR and CDR2 SFDVKD. Trimming removed 4 bases from V and 1 base from J, with 12 bases in between. This CDR3 has 15 residues. The CDR3 loop is CATSDSSTANTEAFF. For the CDR3, the DNA is TGTGCCACCAGTGACTCCTCCACGGCGAACACTGAAGCTTTCTTT.

The table lists this clonotype with many counts. The chain recombines TRBV30 with TRBJ2-3; 7 nucleotides line up with TRBD2. V lost 7 bases and J lost 0; bases outside the gene matches: 4. The CDR3 has 13 residues. Germline V lookup: CDR1 GTSNPN, CDR2 SVGIG (reference sequence). The CDR3 DNA follows: TGTGCCTCCAATAGCGGGAGCACAGATACGCAGTATTTT. It yields the protein CASNSGSTDTQYF.

Ten or more counts support this clonotype. The chain combines TRBV7-2 with TRBJ2-2; 12 nucleotides agree with TRBD2. After removal of 3 bases from V and 7 bases from J, the junction contained 3 bases not matched to a gene. Germline CDR1 is SGHTA and CDR2 is FQGNSA. The CDR3 runs 15 residues. The CDR3 region has the DNA TGTGCCAGCAGCTTTAAACTAGCGGGGGGCGGGGAGCTGTTTTTT. Translated, it gives CASSFKLAGGGELFF.

The chain links TRBV7-9 to TRBJ2-1; D ambiguous. The V and J ends lost 4 bases and 8 bases respectively, with 24 bases between them. The CDR3 totals 17 residues. Germline values: CDR1 SEHNR, CDR2 FQNEAQ (reference sequence). CDR3 DNA: TGTGCCAGCAGCTCTCCTCCCCCAGCTACTATGTTGGATGAGCAGTTCTTC. Translation gives CASSSPPPATMLDEQFF.

The V and J genes are TRBV18 and TRBJ2-7, with 8 nucleotides matching TRBD2. The J segment lost 6 bases and the V segment lost 6 bases, leaving 13 bases of the junction unmatched. The germline V gene encodes CDR1 KGHSH and CDR2 LQKENI. The CDR3 has 15 amino acids. The CDR3 nucleotides are TGTGCCAGCTCCCCCGCCCCCGGGAGGGAGGGCGAGCAGTACTTC. Amino acids: CASSPAPGREGEQYF. The full variable domain, in which reference TRBV18 and TRBJ2-7 provide the parts outside the CDR3, is NAGVMQNPRHLVRRRGQEARLRCSPMKGHSHVYWYRQLPEEGLKFMVYLQKENIIDESGMPKERFSAEFPKEGPSILRIQQVVRGDSAAYFCASSPAPGREGEQYFGPGTRLTVT.

This clonotype was detected only once. The chain uses TRBV11-2 and TRBJ2-1, with D possibly being TRBD1 or TRBD2 (5 bases each). The CDR3 has 14 residues. Trimming removed 5 bases from V and 9 bases from J, with 17 bases in between. Germline values: CDR1 SGHAT, CDR2 FQNNGV. The CDR3 bases are TGTGCCAGCAGCCCGGGACGCCGGCCTAGTGAGCAGTTCTTC. Translation: CASSPGRRPSEQFF.

This rearrangement joins TRBV11-3 to TRBJ1-6, with D possibly matching TRBD1 (5 bases). The CDR3 loop spans 15 amino acids. Trimming left V 5 bases short and J 4 bases short, with 12 bases between. In germline, CDR1 is SGHNT, CDR2 YENEEA. CDR3: CASSRDRAYNSPLHF. CDR3 DNA sequence: TGTGCCAGCAGCCGCGACAGAGCATATAATTCACCCCTCCACTTT. Full variable domain (outside the CDR3, taken from reference TRBV11-3 and TRBJ1-6): EAGVVQSPRYKIIEKKQPVAFWCNPISGHNTLYWYLQNLGQGPELLIRYENEEAVDDSQLPKDRFSAERLKGVDSTLKIQPAELGDSAVYLCASSRDRAYNSPLHFGNGTRLTVT.

This clonotype was recorded many times. This sequence joins TRBV28 and TRBJ2-7, with a weak D call TRBD1 (5 bases). The germline V gene has CDR1 MDHEN and CDR2 SYDVKM. The CDR3 has 19 residues. V was pared by 5 bases and J by 0 bases, with 26 bases between. CDR3 sequence reads: CASSTEMGQGNLYSYEQYF. DNA for the CDR3: TGTGCCAGCAGTACGGAAATGGGGCAGGGAAACTTGTACTCCTACGAGCAGTACTTC.